The 8 T cell receptor beta chains below come from one sample, sequenced in a study of blood T cell repertoires in COVID-19 (dated by TCRdb to 2018 to 2020). Library construction relied on the immunoSEQ multiplex PCR assay. TCRdb's version of the immuneACCESS table is confined to in-frame rearrangements and falls short of the full clone set. An unresolved V gene accounts for under half of the shortfall where checked; the remainder is of unknown origin. The sample table contains about 140,000 clones; only one count was recorded for about 84% of them. Jointly, the top ten make up approximately 5% of the sample. Source material: peripheral blood. The receptors were gathered from a woman aged 50 to 60 with acute or convalescent COVID-19.

This chain links TRBV6-1 with TRBJ2-2; D gene uncertain. The V end lost 1 base, the J end lost 4 bases, and 10 bases lay between the germline ends. Germline-derived CDR1 and CDR2 are MNHNS and SASEGT. This CDR3 spans 15 amino acids. In nucleotides, the CDR3 is TGTGCCAGCAGTGAAGGTCTGGTTAGCACCGGGGAGCTGTTTTTT. Residues: CASSEGLVSTGELFF.

This clone was found a few times. The V and J genes are TRBV27 and TRBJ1-2; 10 bases match TRBD1. V trimming: 4 bases; J trimming: 7 bases; junction bases outside the gene matches: 6. In germline, CDR1 is MNHEY, CDR2 SMNVEV (reference sequence). The CDR3 spans 14 residues. The CDR3 spells CASSSGQGRGGYTF. The CDR3 coding sequence is TGTGCCAGCAGTTCGGGACAGGGGAGAGGTGGCTACACCTTC.

V usage is TRBV7-3 and J usage is TRBJ2-1, with TRBD2 matching over 12 bases. Germline assignment: CDR1 SGHTA and CDR2 FQGTGA. Trimming removed 4 bases from V and 10 bases from J; junction bases left unmatched: 11. The CDR3 runs to 16 residues. The CDR3 region is CASSSQPSGGAEEQFF. In DNA form, the CDR3 reads TGTGCCAGCAGCTCCCAGCCTAGCGGGGGGGCGGAAGAGCAGTTCTTC.

The chain employs TRBV7-9 and TRBJ1-5, with 8 bases fitting TRBD1. The length of the CDR3 is 15 residues. The V and J ends lost 5 bases and 4 bases, in that order; junction bases with no gene match: 7. Germline CDR1 SEHNR, CDR2 FQNEAQ (reference sequence). This CDR3 is CASSGQGPANQPQHF. DNA of the CDR3: TGTGCCAGCAGCGGACAGGGCCCCGCAAATCAGCCCCAGCATTTT.

The CDR3 DNA sequence: TGTGCCAGCTCACCTGGACAGGAAGACGAAAAACTGTTTTTT. It yields the protein CASSPGQEDEKLFF. The rearrangement uses TRBV18 and TRBJ1-4, with 7 bases identical to TRBD1. CDR1 KGHSH and CDR2 LQKENI come from the germline V gene. CDR3 length: 14 amino acids. Unmatched junction bases numbered 6, after V lost 3 bases and J lost 8 bases.

CDR3 residues: CASSYSSGGALSTQYF. Written as DNA, the CDR3 is TGTGCCAGCAGTTACTCTAGCGGGGGGGCCTTGTCTACGCAGTATTTT. The gene calls are TRBV6-5 and TRBJ2-3, with 11 nucleotides matching TRBD2. Germline V lookup: CDR1 MNHEY, CDR2 SVGAGI. The V segment lost 0 bases and the J segment 8 bases; nucleotides outside the gene matches: 7. The CDR3 is made up of 16 amino acids.

This rearrangement joins TRBV5-5 to TRBJ2-5; 7 bases map to TRBD2. With V trimmed by 1 base and J by 5 bases, 5 bases remained unmatched. Germline-derived CDR1 and CDR2 are SGHKS and YYEKEE (reference sequence). The CDR3 length is 14 residues. CDR3 in amino acids: CASSLSGASETQYF. The CDR3 nucleotides read TGTGCCAGCAGCTTGAGCGGGGCGAGCGAGACCCAGTACTTC.

The chain couples TRBV3-1 (or the pseudogene TRBV3-2) to TRBJ1-4; D not resolved. Between the trimmed V and J ends, which lost 1 base and 0 bases, there was a span of 3 bases. CDR3 length: 14 residues. Germline CDR1 LGHDT, CDR2 YNNKEL (reference sequence). CDR3 nucleotide sequence: TGTGCCAGCAGCCAAGCCTCAACTAATGAAAAACTGTTTTTT. It specifies CASSQASTNEKLFF.